The 14 T cell receptor beta chains below come from one sample, sequenced in a study of control samples from healthy donors and cancer patients. The protocol was immunoSEQ multiplex PCR, while the TCRdb copy is restricted to in-frame clones and leaves out a portion. The sample records approximately 190,000 clones, around 93% being singletons. The sample was blood. These receptors all stem from a man aged 25 to 40 in good health.

The chain combines TRBV19 with TRBJ2-1, with D unclear. CDR1 LNHDA and CDR2 SQIVND come from the germline V gene (reference sequence). This CDR3 is 15 amino acids long. V was shortened by 2 bases and J by 8 bases, with 16 bases between the two germline ends. The CDR3 DNA sequence: TGTGCCAGTAGTATAAATCGCGGATCTGGGGATGAGCAGTTCTTC. This encodes CASSINRGSGDEQFF.

This rearrangement joins TRBV27 to TRBJ1-1; D might be TRBD1 (5 bases). This CDR3 contains 16 residues. Germline lookup yields CDR1 MNHEY and CDR2 SMNVEV (reference sequence). Trimming cost V 3 bases and J 5 bases, with 19 bases left between them. The chain's CDR3 is CASSFQVGVGETEAFF. The DNA for the CDR3 is TGTGCCAGCAGTTTTCAGGTCGGTGTGGGGGAAACTGAAGCTTTCTTT.

The chain uses TRBV10-3 and TRBJ2-1, with 10 positions matching TRBD1. Germline trimming cut 0 bases from V and 6 bases from J; bases unmatched to any gene: 5. The germline gives CDR1 ENHRY, CDR2 SYGVKD. The CDR3 spans 16 residues. CDR3 bases: TGTGCCATCAGTGAGTCGAGGACAGGGGGGCCCAATGAGCAGTTCTTC. The encoded protein is CAISESRTGGPNEQFF.

V usage is TRBV5-1 and J usage is TRBJ1-4, with 7 bases matching TRBD1. The CDR3 is made up of 14 amino acids. The V gene's germline CDR1 is SGHRS and CDR2 YFSETQ. V was clipped by 4 bases and J by 3 bases; unmatched bases: 3. The CDR3 DNA follows: TGCGCCAGCAGCGAAGGACAGGCTAATGAAAAACTGTTTTTT. Its translation: CASSEGQANEKLFF.

The CDR3 reads CASSLRTGNLYGYTF. DNA for the CDR3: TGTGCCAGCAGCCTACGGACAGGGAACCTCTATGGCTACACCTTC. The rearrangement uses TRBV21-1 and TRBJ1-2; TRBD1, the table's D call, was not compared with the DNA. TRBV21-1 is listed as a pseudogene. The CDR3 loop spans 15 amino acids.

CDR3 DNA: TGTGCCAGCAGTCCTGGGGGCAGGCGCTATGGCTACACCTTC. It encodes CASSPGGRRYGYTF. The V and J genes are TRBV27 and TRBJ1-2; D is possibly TRBD1 (6 bases). The length of the CDR3 is 14 residues. CDR1 is MNHEY and CDR2 is SMNVEV in the germline V gene (reference sequence). Trimming removed 5 bases at V and 4 bases at J, with 14 bases between.

J is TRBJ1-1 and V is TRBV20-1; D is unresolved. The germline V gene encodes CDR1 DFQATT and CDR2 SNEGSKA (reference sequence). V was trimmed by 3 bases and J by 5 bases, leaving 7 bases between them. The CDR3 is 11 residues long. The CDR3 is CSASTATEAFF. In DNA form, the CDR3 reads TGCAGTGCTAGCACAGCAACTGAAGCTTTCTTT.

The gene calls are TRBV5-1 and TRBJ2-7; weak D call: TRBD2 (5 bases). Trimming left V 4 bases short and J 0 bases short, with 8 bases between. Germline CDR1 SGHRS, CDR2 YFSETQ. The CDR3 length is 13 residues. CDR3: CASSPRDSYEQYF. CDR3 nucleotide sequence: TGCGCCAGCAGCCCCCGGGACTCCTACGAGCAGTACTTC.

The rearrangement joins TRBV3-1 (or the pseudogene TRBV3-2) to TRBJ1-3, with D tentatively TRBD1 (5 bases). Germline loops: CDR1 LGHDT, CDR2 YNNKEL (reference sequence). Deletions cut 3 bases from V and 0 bases from J, with 6 bases between. CDR3 length equals 14 residues. The CDR3 nucleotides are TGTGCCAGCAGCCAGGGGCCCTCTGGAAACACCATATATTTT. As protein: CASSQGPSGNTIYF.

The CDR3 sequence is CASSIAMNTEAFF. DNA for the CDR3: TGTGCCAGTAGTATAGCTATGAACACTGAAGCTTTCTTT. The chain links TRBV19 to TRBJ1-1; D unclear. Trimming took off 1 base at V and 0 bases at J, with 3 bases between the two ends. This CDR3 spans 13 amino acids. CDR1 and CDR2 from the germline V gene are LNHDA and SQIVND (reference sequence). The full variable domain, in which reference TRBV19 and TRBJ1-1 provide the parts outside the CDR3, is DGGITQSPKYLFRKEGQNVTLSCEQNLNHDAMYWYRQDPGQGLRLIYYSQIVNDFQKGDIAEGYSVSREKKESFPLTVTSAQKNPTAFYLCASSIAMNTEAFFGQGTRLTVV.

This CDR3 reads CASSHGGSSYNEQFF. The CDR3 nucleotides are TGTGCCAGCAGCCACGGAGGAAGCTCCTACAATGAGCAGTTCTTC. The chain recombines TRBV7-9 with TRBJ2-1; tentatively, D is TRBD2 (5 bases). Germline V CDR1 and CDR2: SEHNR, FQNEAQ (reference sequence). V was clipped by 5 bases and J by 0 bases, with 11 bases between them. This CDR3 region has 15 residues.

CDR3 DNA: TGTGCCAGCAGCCCGGGACAGGGGAGAGAAAAACTGTTTTTT. Its translation: CASSPGQGREKLFF. V is TRBV28 and J is TRBJ1-4; 10 nucleotides align to TRBD1. CDR1 is MDHEN, CDR2 SYDVKM, per germline. The V and J ends lost 6 bases and 8 bases, in that order; junction bases with no gene match: 6. This CDR3 comprises 14 residues.

V usage is TRBV7-9 and J usage is TRBJ2-3; TRBD2 aligns across 7 bases. Germline CDR1 reads SEHNR; CDR2 reads FQNEAQ (reference sequence). CDR3 length: 15 residues. J lost 2 bases, V lost 3 bases, and 5 bases had no gene match. CDR3 in amino acids: CASSFGSGFTDTQYF. For the CDR3, the DNA is TGTGCCAGCAGCTTCGGTAGCGGGTTCACAGATACGCAGTATTTT.

This chain links TRBV4-1 with TRBJ1-4; D possibly corresponds to TRBD1 (5 bases). The germline V gene encodes CDR1 MGHRA and CDR2 YSYEKL. Trimming stripped 4 bases from V and 7 bases from J, with 16 bases between. The CDR3 covers 15 residues. CDR3 region: CASSLHGTSGEKLFF. Written as DNA, the CDR3 is TGCGCCAGCAGCCTACACGGGACGTCGGGTGAAAAACTGTTTTTT.